The TCR beta chain under discussion was sequenced for a study of identical twins. Regarding the study as a whole: Weaker excess twin sharing was seen among beta out-of-frame sequences. Cross-sectional statistics, not tracking of the same donors, supported the conclusions. Out-of-frame alpha sequences common to twins exhibited a surplus of low generation probability.

Template switching created a universal primer site, and the cDNA included unique molecular identifiers. TCRdb re-called the 5' RACE reads with MiXCR, one entry per CDR3 protein. The repertoire holds some 240,000 distinct CDR3 sequences, with roughly a tenth as singletons. There are a few counts of this clonotype. Antigen specificity is unknown. Germline V gene lookup returns CDR1 KGHDR and CDR2 SFDVKD. Trimming took 0 bases from V and 4 from J; bases not matched to a gene: 1. This CDR3 comprises 16 residues. This sequence was found in a man in his fifties in good health. The chain has TRBV24-1 and TRBJ2-1; 11 bases agree with TRBD2. Sequencing was performed on memory T cells sorted from blood. Here the CDR3 reads CATSDLSSGGYNEQFF. In DNA, the CDR3 is TGTGCCACCAGTGATTTGTCTAGCGGGGGGTACAATGAGCAGTTCTTC.